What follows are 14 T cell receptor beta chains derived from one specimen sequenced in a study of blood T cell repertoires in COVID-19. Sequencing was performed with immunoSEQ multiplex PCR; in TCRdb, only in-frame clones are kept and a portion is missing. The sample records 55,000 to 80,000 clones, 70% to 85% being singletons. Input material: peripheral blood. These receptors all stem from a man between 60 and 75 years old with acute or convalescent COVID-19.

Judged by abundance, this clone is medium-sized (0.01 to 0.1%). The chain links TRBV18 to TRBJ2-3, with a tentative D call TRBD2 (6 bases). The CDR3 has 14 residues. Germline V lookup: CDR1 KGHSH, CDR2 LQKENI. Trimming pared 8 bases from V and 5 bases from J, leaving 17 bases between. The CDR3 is CASTRDGLRDTQYF. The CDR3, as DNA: TGTGCCAGCACGCGGGACGGGCTTCGAGATACGCAGTATTTT.

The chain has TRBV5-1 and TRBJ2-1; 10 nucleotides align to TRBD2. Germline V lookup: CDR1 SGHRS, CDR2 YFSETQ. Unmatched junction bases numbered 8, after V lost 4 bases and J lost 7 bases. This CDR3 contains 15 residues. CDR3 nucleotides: TGCGCCAGCAGCCCCACTAGCGGGATATCGAATGAGCAGTTCTTC. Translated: CASSPTSGISNEQFF.

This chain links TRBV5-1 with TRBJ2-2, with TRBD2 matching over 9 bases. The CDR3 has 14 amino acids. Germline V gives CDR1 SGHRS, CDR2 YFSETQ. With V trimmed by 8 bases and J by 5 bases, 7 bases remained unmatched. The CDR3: CASFSGSETGELFF. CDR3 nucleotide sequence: TGCGCCAGTTTTAGCGGGAGTGAAACCGGGGAGCTGTTTTTT.

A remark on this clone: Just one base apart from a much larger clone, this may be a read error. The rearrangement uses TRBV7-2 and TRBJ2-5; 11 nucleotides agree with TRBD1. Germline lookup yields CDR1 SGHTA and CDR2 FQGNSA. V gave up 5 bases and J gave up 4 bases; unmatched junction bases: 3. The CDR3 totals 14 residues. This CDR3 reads CASSPGTGGETQYF. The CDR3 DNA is TGTGCCAGCAGCCCCGGGACAGGGGGAGAGACCCAGTACTTC.

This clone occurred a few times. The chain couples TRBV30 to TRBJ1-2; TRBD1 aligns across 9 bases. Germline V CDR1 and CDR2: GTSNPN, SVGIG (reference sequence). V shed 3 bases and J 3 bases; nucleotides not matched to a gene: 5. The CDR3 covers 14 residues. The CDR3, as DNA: TGTGCCTGGAGCCGGGGACAGGGCGACTATGGCTACACCTTC. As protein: CAWSRGQGDYGYTF.

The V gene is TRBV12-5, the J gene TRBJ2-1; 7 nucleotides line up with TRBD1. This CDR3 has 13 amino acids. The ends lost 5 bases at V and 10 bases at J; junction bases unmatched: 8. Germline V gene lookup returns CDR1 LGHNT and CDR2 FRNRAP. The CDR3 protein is CASGDRVLQEQFF. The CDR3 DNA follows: TGTGCTAGTGGTGACAGGGTCTTGCAAGAGCAGTTCTTC.

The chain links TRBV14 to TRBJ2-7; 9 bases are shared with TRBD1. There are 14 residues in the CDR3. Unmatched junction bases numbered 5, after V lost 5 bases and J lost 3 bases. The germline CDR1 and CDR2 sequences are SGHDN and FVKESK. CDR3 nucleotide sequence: TGTGCCAGCAGCGCCGGGACAGGGCACTACGAGCAGTACTTC. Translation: CASSAGTGHYEQYF.

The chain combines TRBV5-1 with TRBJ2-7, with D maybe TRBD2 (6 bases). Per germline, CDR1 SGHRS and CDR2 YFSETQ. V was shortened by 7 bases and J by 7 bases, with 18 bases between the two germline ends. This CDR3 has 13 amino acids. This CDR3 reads CASRGIWVKEQYF. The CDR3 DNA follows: TGCGCCAGCCGCGGGATTTGGGTAAAGGAGCAGTACTTC.

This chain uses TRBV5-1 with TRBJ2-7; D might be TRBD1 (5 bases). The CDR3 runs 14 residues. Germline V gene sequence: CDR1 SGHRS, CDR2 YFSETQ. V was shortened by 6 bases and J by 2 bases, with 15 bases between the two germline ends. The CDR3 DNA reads TGCGCCAGCACGAGGAACAGGATGACCTACGAGCAGTACTTC. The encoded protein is CASTRNRMTYEQYF.

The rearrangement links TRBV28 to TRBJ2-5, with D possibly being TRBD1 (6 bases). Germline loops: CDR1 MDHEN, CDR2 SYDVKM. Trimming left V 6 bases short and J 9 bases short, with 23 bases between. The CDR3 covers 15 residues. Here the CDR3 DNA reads TGTGCCAGCAGAGCGACCGGGCCCACAGGGTTTGCCCAGTACTTC. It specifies CASRATGPTGFAQYF.

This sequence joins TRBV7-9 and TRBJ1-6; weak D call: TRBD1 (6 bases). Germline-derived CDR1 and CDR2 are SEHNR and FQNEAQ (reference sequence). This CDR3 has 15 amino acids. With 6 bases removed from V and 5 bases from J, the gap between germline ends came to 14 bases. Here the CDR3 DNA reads TGTGCCAGCAGACAAATGGACAGAGATAATTCACCCCTCCACTTT. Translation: CASRQMDRDNSPLHF. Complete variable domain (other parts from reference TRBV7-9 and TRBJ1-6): DTGVSQNPRHKITKRGQNVTFRCDPISEHNRLYWYRQTLGQGPEFLTYFQNEAQLEKSRLLSDRFSAERPKGSFSTLEIQRTEQGDSAMYLCASRQMDRDNSPLHFGNGTRLTVT.

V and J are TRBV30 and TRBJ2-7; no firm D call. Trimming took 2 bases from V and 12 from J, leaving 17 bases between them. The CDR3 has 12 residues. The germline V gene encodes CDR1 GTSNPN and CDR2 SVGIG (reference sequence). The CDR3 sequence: CAWSTSVRLLYF. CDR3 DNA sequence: TGTGCCTGGAGTACCTCCGTGAGGTTGTTGTACTTC.

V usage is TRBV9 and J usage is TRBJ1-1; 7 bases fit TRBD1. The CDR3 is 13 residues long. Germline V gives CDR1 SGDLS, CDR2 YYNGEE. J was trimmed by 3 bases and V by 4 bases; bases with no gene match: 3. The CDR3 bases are TGTGCCAGCAGCTTCGGACAGGACACTGAAGCTTTCTTT. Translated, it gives CASSFGQDTEAFF.

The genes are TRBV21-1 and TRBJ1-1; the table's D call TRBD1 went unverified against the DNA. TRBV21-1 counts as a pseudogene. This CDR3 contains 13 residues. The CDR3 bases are TGTGCCAGCATTGGCTGGGAAGGCAGGGGAGCTTTCTTT. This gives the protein CASIGWEGRGAFF.